The clone carrying this T cell receptor beta chain was found many times. These data originate in a study of identical twins. Using its own MiXCR run on the 5' RACE reads, TCRdb lists one record per CDR3 protein. The sample has 100,000 to 110,000 distinct CDR3 sequences; 5.9% are singletons. The CDR3 has 16 residues. From germline, CDR1 is SGDLS and CDR2 YYNGEE. V was clipped by 4 bases and J by 2 bases, with 17 bases between them. The chain joins TRBV9 to TRBJ2-3, with D perhaps TRBD2 (5 bases). Sequencing was carried out using memory T cells sorted from blood. This clonotype was obtained from a woman aged 50 to 60 in good health. CDR3 amino acids: CASSPPGQRNTDTQYF. CDR3 sequence (DNA): TGTGCCAGCAGCCCGCCCGGTCAGCGGAACACAGATACGCAGTATTTT.